This T cell receptor beta chain was profiled in a study of technical replicates of blood from a handful of donors. The method was immunoSEQ multiplex PCR; TCRdb's version includes in-frame clones alone and lacks a portion of them. Of under 95,000 clones detected, approximately 94% appear once; the ten largest clones hold around 0.25%. The CDR3 has 16 residues. Germline CDR1 is KGHSH and CDR2 is LQKENI. V lost 0 bases to trimming and J lost 6 bases; unmatched junction nucleotides: 4. J is TRBJ2-1 and V is TRBV18; 11 nucleotides line up with TRBD1. The sequence derives from a human donor in good health. Sequences were obtained from T cells isolated from PBMCs. For the CDR3, the DNA is TGTGCCAGCTCACCACCGCGGACAGGGGGCCCCAATGAGCAGTTCTTC. Protein product: CASSPPRTGGPNEQFF.